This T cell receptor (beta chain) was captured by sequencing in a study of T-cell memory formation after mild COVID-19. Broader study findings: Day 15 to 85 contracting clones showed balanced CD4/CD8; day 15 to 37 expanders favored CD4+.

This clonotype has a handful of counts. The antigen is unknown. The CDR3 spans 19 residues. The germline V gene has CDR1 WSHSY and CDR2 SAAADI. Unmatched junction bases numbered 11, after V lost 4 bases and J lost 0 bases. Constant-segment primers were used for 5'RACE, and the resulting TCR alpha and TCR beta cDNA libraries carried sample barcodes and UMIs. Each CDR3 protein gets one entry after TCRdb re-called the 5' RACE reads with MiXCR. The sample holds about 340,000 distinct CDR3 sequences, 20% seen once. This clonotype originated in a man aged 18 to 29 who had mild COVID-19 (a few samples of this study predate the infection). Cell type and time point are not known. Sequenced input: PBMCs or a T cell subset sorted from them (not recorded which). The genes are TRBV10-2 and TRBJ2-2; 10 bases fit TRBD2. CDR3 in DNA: TGCGCCAGCAGTGGAACTAGCGGGGATCACTCCGCGAACACCGGGGAGCTGTTTTTT. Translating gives CASSGTSGDHSANTGELFF.